This T cell receptor (beta chain) was captured in a study of PD-1 blockade in classical Hodgkin lymphoma. Every patient had relapsed following autologous stem cell transplantation, and cohorts differed in brentuximab vedotin exposure. Thawed PBMCs underwent magnetic negative selection to obtain purified CD8+ T cells. Regarding this clone: Its specificity is unknown.

Clones were sequenced by immunoSEQ multiplex PCR, and TCRdb holds only the in-frame ones, with some missing. The data contain over 1,500 clones, about 63% of them singletons. Study-wide points: Those starting nivolumab under 1 year post-ASCT were excluded.

The CDR3 runs 13 residues. From germline, CDR1 is MDHEN and CDR2 SYDVKM. V was cut by 6 bases and J by 8 bases, with 14 bases left in between. The sample in question was CD8+ T cells from blood, obtained at baseline. The gene calls are TRBV28 and TRBJ1-3, with unresolved D. This sequence originates from a human donor with classical Hodgkin lymphoma. The CDR3 loop is CASRKAGLDTIYF. The DNA of the CDR3 is TGTGCCAGCAGAAAGGCGGGTCTAGACACCATATATTTT.